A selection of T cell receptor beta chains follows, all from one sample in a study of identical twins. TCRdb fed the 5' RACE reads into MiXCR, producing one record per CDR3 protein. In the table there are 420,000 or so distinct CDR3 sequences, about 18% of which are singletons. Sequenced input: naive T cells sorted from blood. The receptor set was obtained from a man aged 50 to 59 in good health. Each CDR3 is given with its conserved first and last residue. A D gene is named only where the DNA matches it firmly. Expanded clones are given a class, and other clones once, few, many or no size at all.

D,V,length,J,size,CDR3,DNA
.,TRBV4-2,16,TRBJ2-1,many,CASSPPGGSSYNEQFF,TGTGCCAGCAGCCCCCCCGGTGGGAGTTCCTACAATGAGCAGTTCTTC
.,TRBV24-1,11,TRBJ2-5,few,CATSEGNDQYF,TGTGCCACCAGTGAGGGGAATGACCAGTACTTC
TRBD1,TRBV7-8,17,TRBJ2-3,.,CASSLGPTGESTDTQYF,TGTGCCAGCAGCTTAGGGCCGACAGGGGAGAGTACAGATACGCAGTATTTT
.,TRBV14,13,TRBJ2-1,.,CASSQAVNDEQFF,TGTGCCAGCAGCCAAGCGGTGAACGATGAGCAGTTCTTC
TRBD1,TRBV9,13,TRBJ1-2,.,CASTDRGSYGYTF,TGTGCCAGCACCGACAGGGGATCCTATGGCTACACCTTC
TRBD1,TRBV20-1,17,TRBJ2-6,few,CSARDHRGRSGANVLTF,TGCAGTGCTAGAGATCACAGGGGGCGGTCTGGGGCCAACGTCCTGACTTTC
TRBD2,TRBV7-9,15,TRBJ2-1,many,CASSPPAGDYNEQFF,TGTGCCAGCAGCCCCCCGGCGGGGGACTACAATGAGCAGTTCTTC
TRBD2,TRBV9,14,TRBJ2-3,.,CASSLSGTPDTQYF,TGTGCCAGCAGCCTAAGCGGGACGCCAGATACGCAGTATTTT
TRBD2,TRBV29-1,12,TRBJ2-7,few,CSIWTSSYEQYF,TGCAGCATTTGGACTAGTTCCTACGAGCAGTACTTC
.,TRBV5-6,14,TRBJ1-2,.,CASSLPGAKYGYTF,TGTGCCAGCAGCTTGCCAGGCGCGAAGTATGGCTACACCTTC
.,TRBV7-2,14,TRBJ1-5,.,CASSLGMGNQPQHF,TGTGCCAGCAGCTTAGGGATGGGCAATCAGCCCCAGCATTTT
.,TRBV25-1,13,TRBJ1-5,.,CASSVDIYQPQHF,TGTGCCAGCAGTGTAGACATCTATCAGCCCCAGCATTTT
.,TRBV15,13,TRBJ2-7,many,CATSRDREVEQYF,TGTGCCACCAGCAGAGATCGGGAAGTCGAGCAGTACTTC
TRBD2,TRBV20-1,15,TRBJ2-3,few,CSARPGLAGTDTQYF,TGCAGTGCTAGACCGGGACTAGCCGGCACAGATACGCAGTATTTT
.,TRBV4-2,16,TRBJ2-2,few,CASSPRAVKNTGELFF,TGTGCCAGCAGCCCGCGGGCCGTTAAGAACACCGGGGAGCTGTTTTTT
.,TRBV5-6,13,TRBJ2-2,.,CASSLDGVRELFF,TGTGCCAGCAGCTTGGACGGAGTCCGGGAGCTGTTTTTT
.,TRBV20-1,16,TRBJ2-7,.,CSARDPGVGSLGEQYF,TGCAGTGCTAGAGATCCGGGCGTGGGGAGCCTTGGCGAGCAGTACTTC
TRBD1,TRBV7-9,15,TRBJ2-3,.,CASSTRQGGTDTQYF,TGTGCCAGCAGCACTAGACAGGGGGGCACAGATACGCAGTATTTT
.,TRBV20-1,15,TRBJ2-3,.,CSASGKTSSTDTQYF,TGCAGTGCTAGCGGGAAGACGTCTAGCACAGATACGCAGTATTTT
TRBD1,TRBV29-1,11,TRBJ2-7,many,CSVRGLYEQYF,TGCAGCGTCAGGGGGCTATACGAGCAGTACTTC
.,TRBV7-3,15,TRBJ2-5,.,CASSIRGGAQETQYF,TGTGCCAGCAGCATCCGAGGGGGGGCCCAAGAGACCCAGTACTTC
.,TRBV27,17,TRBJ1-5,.,CASSSERLLGEHQPQHF,TGTGCCAGCAGTTCGGAACGACTCCTCGGAGAACATCAGCCCCAGCATTTT
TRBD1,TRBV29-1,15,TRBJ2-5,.,CSVNTGTGSGETQYF,TGCAGCGTTAATACCGGGACAGGAAGTGGAGAGACCCAGTACTTC
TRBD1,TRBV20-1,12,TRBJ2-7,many,CSAADRGYEQYF,TGCAGTGCTGCAGACAGGGGCTACGAGCAGTACTTC
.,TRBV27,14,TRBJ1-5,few,CASSYVLDGQPQHF,TGTGCCAGCAGTTATGTATTGGACGGGCAGCCCCAGCATTTT
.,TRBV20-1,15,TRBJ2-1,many,CSARDYFKAGDEQFF,TGCAGTGCTAGAGACTACTTTAAAGCGGGCGATGAGCAGTTCTTC
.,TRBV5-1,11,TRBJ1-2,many,CASSAGYGYTF,TGCGCCAGCTCCGCAGGGTATGGCTACACCTTC